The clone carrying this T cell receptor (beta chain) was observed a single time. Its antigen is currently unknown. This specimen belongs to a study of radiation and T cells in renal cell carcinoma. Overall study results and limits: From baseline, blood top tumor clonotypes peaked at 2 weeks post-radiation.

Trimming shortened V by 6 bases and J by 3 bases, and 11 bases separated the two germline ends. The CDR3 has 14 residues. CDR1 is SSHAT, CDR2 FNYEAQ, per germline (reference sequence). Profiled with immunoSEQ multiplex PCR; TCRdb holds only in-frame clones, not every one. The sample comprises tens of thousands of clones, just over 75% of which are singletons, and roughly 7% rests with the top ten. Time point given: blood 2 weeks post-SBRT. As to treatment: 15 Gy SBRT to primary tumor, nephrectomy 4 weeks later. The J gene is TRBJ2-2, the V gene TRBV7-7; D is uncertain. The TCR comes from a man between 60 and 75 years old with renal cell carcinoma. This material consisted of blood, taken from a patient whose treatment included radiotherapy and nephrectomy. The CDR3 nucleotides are TGTGCCAGCAGTTCAGGCCGGGACACCGGGGAGCTGTTTTTT. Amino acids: CASSSGRDTGELFF.